The 7 T cell receptor beta chains below all came from one sample that was sequenced in a study of blood T cell repertoires in COVID-19. Profiling relied on immunoSEQ multiplex PCR, and the TCRdb table lists in-frame clones only, not all of them. This sample yields around 120,000 clones, of which roughly nine tenths are seen a single time; approximately 7.2% belongs to the top ten. Sequencing was performed on peripheral blood. All receptors come from a man aged 70-80 years who had recovered from COVID-19.

The chain recombines TRBV5-6 with TRBJ1-5; 9 nucleotides line up with TRBD1. The CDR3 covers 16 residues. V was pared by 5 bases and J by 0 bases, with 6 bases of the junction left unmatched. Germline CDR1 SGHDT, CDR2 YYEEEE. The DNA of the CDR3 is TGTGCCAGCAGTCCGGGACAGGGCTTTAGCAATCAGCCCCAGCATTTT. The encoded protein is CASSPGQGFSNQPQHF.

For the CDR3, the DNA is TGTGCCAGCAGTGGACAAGGACAGGGGGCAAGGAACACTGAAGCTTTCTTT. This sequence encodes CASSGQGQGARNTEAFF. V and J are TRBV2 and TRBJ1-1; 11 bases line up with TRBD1. J was trimmed by 1 base and V by 4 bases; bases with no gene match: 8. Germline V gene data show CDR1 as SNHLY and CDR2 as FYNNEI. The CDR3 runs to 17 residues.

Only a few counts were recorded for this clone. The chain couples TRBV5-1 to TRBJ2-2; 12 bases map to TRBD1. The CDR3 totals 16 residues. Germline V gene lookup returns CDR1 SGHRS and CDR2 YFSETQ. Trimming cost V 3 bases and J 5 bases; bases outside gene matches: 5. The CDR3 spells CASSYGDRGRTGELFF. The CDR3 coding sequence is TGCGCCAGCAGCTACGGGGACAGGGGGCGAACCGGGGAGCTGTTTTTT.

The chain employs TRBV10-1 and TRBJ2-5, with 15 nucleotides matching TRBD2. V was pared by 9 bases and J by 7 bases, with 18 bases of the junction left unmatched. Per the germline V gene, CDR1 is WNHNN and CDR2 is SYGVQD (reference sequence). This CDR3 has 18 amino acids. CDR3: CARGLAGGNYTKIRTQYF. The CDR3 DNA is TGCGCCAGGGGACTAGCGGGAGGTAATTATACGAAGATCCGGACCCAGTACTTC.

The V gene is TRBV28, the J gene TRBJ2-3; 12 nucleotides line up with TRBD2. Germline trimming cut 4 bases from V and 6 bases from J; bases unmatched to any gene: 8. The CDR3 contains 16 residues. Germline V gives CDR1 MDHEN, CDR2 SYDVKM. CDR3 protein: CASSSRLAGERDTQYF. Written as DNA, the CDR3 is TGTGCCAGCAGTTCCCGACTAGCGGGGGAGCGGGATACGCAGTATTTT.

The V and J genes are TRBV12-3 or TRBV12-4 and TRBJ2-4; tentative D call: TRBD1 (6 bases). V lost 5 bases and J 11 bases, leaving 10 bases between the germline ends. The CDR3 is 11 residues long. As DNA, the CDR3 is TGTGCCAGCAGTCCAAGGACAGTTCAGTACTTC. The encoded protein is CASSPRTVQYF.

This clone was seen just once. The V gene is TRBV19, the J gene TRBJ2-2, with D unresolved. V was clipped by 3 bases and J by 6 bases, with 11 bases between them. CDR1 is LNHDA, CDR2 SQIVND, per germline (reference sequence). The CDR3 consists of 14 residues. The CDR3 is CASSIYPAPGELFF. DNA of the CDR3: TGTGCCAGTAGTATCTACCCCGCTCCCGGGGAGCTGTTTTTT. Full variable domain (outside the CDR3, taken from reference TRBV19 and TRBJ2-2): DGGITQSPKYLFRKEGQNVTLSCEQNLNHDAMYWYRQDPGQGLRLIYYSQIVNDFQKGDIAEGYSVSREKKESFPLTVTSAQKNPTAFYLCASSIYPAPGELFFGEGSRLTVL.